This TCR beta chain originates from a study of blood T cells in healthy people across ages (dated by TCRdb to 2014 to 2015). Concerning the study at large: In model experiments, template switching captured roughly one uniquely barcoded TCR beta cDNA molecule for every two T cells. The study measured age-related changes in TCR beta repertoire diversity using deep sequencing normalized with unique cDNA molecular identifiers. The donors were divided into four age groups: young (average approximately 17 years), middle-aged (about 39), aged (62) and long-lived (roughly 82). Donors of different ages were randomly distributed across sequencing lanes to avoid experimental bias. The study analyzed two additional independent replicas of 1 million unique cDNA reads from the same blood draw for two donors, one aged 18 to 29 and one aged 80 or older. What the work shows at the level of the full study, not this receptor alone: Compared with the aged group, more naive CD4+ T cells, fewer expanded clones and increased TCR diversity were shown by the long-lived group, suggesting age selection. Because the CMV infection status of the donors was unknown, age-related changes in expanded clonotypes may potentially have been confounded. Estimates of total diversity based on one million sequenced T cells were considered lower bounds and underestimates. The percentage of naive T cells measured by flow cytometry correlated strongly with observed TCR beta diversity. Observed TCR beta diversity per million T cells fell roughly linearly with age, and a significant reduction was already apparent by age roughly 40. Conclusive comparison of naive and antigen-experienced compartments was prevented by the profiling of bulk unsorted PBMCs.

Library prep was done by 5' RACE. The run used an Illumina HiSeq 2500. The second PCR ran for about 7 to 11 cycles and used a J-beta primer mix along with a sample-barcoded 5' primer. A unique molecular identifier was introduced onto each TCR beta cDNA molecule by a template-switch 5' adaptor carrying 12 random nucleotides. At least 2.5 million CDR3-containing paired-end reads were obtained from each sample. The Mint cDNA synthesis kit, primed by a TRBC-specific oligonucleotide, was used to synthesize first-strand cDNA from all RNA. All cDNA was treated with uracil-DNA glycosylase and then went through a first 18-cycle PCR with the universal primers M1SS and BC2_uni_R. As for the authors' bioinformatics: For normalization, 1 million high-quality reads, each with a distinct molecular identifier, were randomly selected from each sample. Instead of being binned into consensus sequences, reads that shared molecular identifiers were thrown out. MiTCR, with a Q25 quality threshold and the strictest error-elimination algorithm, was used for CDR3 identification, clonotype clustering and error correction. Lower-bound total TCR beta diversity was estimated with a nonparametric unseen species model using Euler transformation. Starting from the raw public reads, TCRdb applied fastp trimming at Q25, assembled clones with MiXCR and retained in-frame beta chains. Each entry merges the rows of one CDR3 protein and shows their most common DNA and genes. The V and J calls and clone size are TCRdb's, not the authors'. This sample has 1.5 million to 2 million distinct CDR3 sequences in its table, and about 50% of those were observed once. Of the sample, about 2.1% falls within the top ten clones.

The donors were about 40 Caucasian individuals from Russia, aged roughly 6 to 95 years, who were systemically healthy. Each donor gave ten milliliters of peripheral blood, collected into EDTA-treated Vacutainer tubes. Ficoll-Paque density-gradient centrifugation was used to isolate PBMCs, with at least 7 million obtained per sample. Trizol reagent was used to extract total RNA from the PBMCs, yielding at least 6 micrograms per sample. For every donor, an aliquot of PBMCs went through flow cytometry to measure the percentages of naive CD45RAhigh/CD27high T cells. The trim is 0 bases for V and 2 bases for J, with a gap of 8 bases between the germline ends. The germline V gene (reference sequence) gives CDR1 as LGHDT and CDR2 as YNNKEL. Its CDR3 holds 14 amino acids, cysteine through phenylalanine. Kept here is only the CDR3 DNA, which spans 42 bases and is read in frame from base 1. For this clonotype: The target of this receptor is not known. Base qualities were left out, and no much larger clone turns up one base away.

Sequencing input: blood. This receptor was taken from a woman aged 40 to 55 in good health. The V and J segments used are TRBV3-1 and TRBJ2-7, with no confidently assigned D gene. The DNA is TGTGCCAGCAGCCAAGATCGTGAGACCTACGAGCAGTACTTC. Its amino acids are CASSQDRETYEQYF.